This TCR beta chain was sequenced during a study of T cells after yellow fever vaccination. As TCR cDNA was made by 5'RACE template switching, a universal primer site and UMIs were added. TCRdb analysed the 5' RACE reads with MiXCR anew, one entry per CDR3 protein. The sample has about 94,000 distinct CDR3 sequences; about 8.2% are singletons. This clonotype was seen more than once but under ten times. CDR3 length equals 19 residues. Germline CDR1 LGHDT, CDR2 YNNKEL (reference sequence). V was cut by 0 bases and J by 4 bases, with 22 bases left in between. This clonotype originated in a man in his late teens or twenties who received the YFV17D yellow fever vaccine. The V and J genes are TRBV3-1 and TRBJ1-5; weak D call: TRBD1 (5 bases). Source: CD8+ T cells not binding an NS4B(214-222) dextramer, sorted from PBMCs, taken around 14 days after the first yellow fever vaccination. In DNA form, the CDR3 reads TGTGCCAGCAGCCAAGAATATCCTCAGGGTTATAGCGTAAATCAGCCCCAGCATTTT. Translated, it gives CASSQEYPQGYSVNQPQHF.